This T cell receptor (beta chain) comes out of a study of PD-L1 blockade in urothelial cancer. Study details: Patients started atezolizumab around 2014, 1,200 mg intravenously every 3 weeks. T cell content in blood samples showed a median of 141,255. As for prior chemotherapy regimens, patients had received 0 to 3.

Assay used: immunoSEQ multiplex PCR; TCRdb lists only in-frame clones, some missing. The data show around 71,000 clones, 85% seen once. Noted time point: pretreatment peripheral blood. Patients had locally advanced or metastatic urothelial carcinoma. The receptor was derived from a man in his forties or fifties with urothelial cancer. The sample in question was PBMCs, obtained around atezolizumab (anti-PD-L1) treatment.

The chain's CDR3 is CASSPGSEGIQYF. The CDR3, as DNA: TGTGCCAGCTCACCGGGATCGGAGGGCATTCAGTACTTC. The rearrangement uses TRBV18 and TRBJ2-4; possible D gene TRBD2, 6 bases. V lost 3 bases to trimming and J lost 9 bases, with 12 bases between them. CDR3 length: 13 residues. CDR1 is KGHSH and CDR2 is LQKENI in the germline V gene.